Listed here is a single T cell receptor (beta chain). There is no known antigen for this receptor. No per-base quality is available; no much larger clone lies one base away. In total, 600 or so healthy bone marrow donors made up the cohort. All cohort members were sampled while nominally healthy, although unrecorded immune exposures were likely present. The donor was CMV seronegative and belonged to the group of over 300 seronegative cohort members. Each donor provided a peripheral blood sample, and peripheral blood mononuclear cells were used for TCR beta sequencing. The Qiagen DNeasy Blood Extraction Kit was used to extract genomic DNA from the blood cell samples. This sample is part of a study of cytomegalovirus exposure and HLA in healthy donors (dated by TCRdb to 2016 to 2017). Study-wide context: An earlier analysis of approximately 550 of the donors reported 250 to 300 Gb of sequence data and about 100 million unique TCR beta sequences from some 180 million T cells. HLA typing covered class I and class II loci at four-digit resolution. All discovery cohort repertoires had been generated on a single sequencing platform. Typing coverage differed by locus: A, B, C, DRB1 and DQB1 were typed in roughly 620-630 donors, DQA1 in about 560, DPA1 in some 570, and DPB1 in approximately 450. Among some 400 genotyped donors of the cohort, an average of about 220,000 unique TCR beta nucleotide sequences was sequenced per donor, of which about 19% were non-productive. An early release covering roughly 600 HLA-typed donors comprised about 300 gigabases of sequencing data and tens of millions of unique TCR sequences. Four or five DR-DQ haplotypes were handled as single units for association and clustering, since linkage in the cohort was strong. In the later analysis, no new phenotypic data were used to find candidate immune exposures; instead, reliance was placed on TCR beta sequences and their occurrence across donors. The T cell repertoires of under 700 subjects were profiled by immunosequencing and related to cytomegalovirus serostatus. In an earlier analysis of 587 of the donors, high-throughput TCR beta sequencing was used to judge whether each TCR beta V gene segment behaved as functional or pseudogenic. The aim of the study was to test whether cataloging public T cell receptors could identify signatures of past pathogen exposure. To predict cytomegalovirus infection status, the study brought together high-throughput TCR immunosequencing, statistical association of individual TCRs with disease status, and machine learning. The genetic ancestry cluster associated with self-reported Caucasian donors included about four fifths of the approximately 400 genotyped donors. A later genetic analysis took genome-wide SNP genotypes for about 65% of the roughly 670 donors and used that subset as a discovery cohort. Besides the first cohort of around 670 subjects, a separate validation cohort made up of roughly 130 different subjects was used. A later analysis re-examined previously published TCR beta repertoires from just over 650 donors and added high-resolution HLA genotyping to investigate patterns of TCR occurrence. Alongside the repertoire data, information on donor age, sex, ethnicity and CMV serostatus was compiled.

The library was made by the immunoSEQ multiplex PCR assay. For the multiplex PCR, a mixture combining 60 forward primers for TCR Vbeta segments and 13 reverse primers for TCR Jbeta segments was used. A multiplex PCR assay on genomic DNA amplified the CDR3 region of rearranged TCR beta genes. The Illumina HiSeq System was used to sequence the amplified TCR beta libraries as 87-base-pair reads. Per the authors' processing: Across the 700 or so repertoires, a later analysis counted approximately 75 million unique TCR beta chains, around 11 million of which were shared by at least two donors. A nearest-neighbor algorithm error-corrected the raw reads and collapsed the reads into unique sequences, merging closely related sequences to remove PCR and sequencing errors. To assign V, D and J gene segments, CDR3 sequences were aligned to IMGT reference sequences. Each retained sequence needed at least a six-nucleotide match to both a V gene segment and a J gene segment. Rearrangements were classified as productive when the CDR3 lacked stop codons and remained in frame with V and J, and all other rearrangements were classified as non-productive. CDR3 was defined according to IMGT convention as the region running from the second conserved V-encoded cysteine to the conserved J-encoded phenylalanine. In an earlier analysis of 500 to 650 of the donors, sequences lacking an unambiguous match to a single V gene segment were excluded. An earlier analysis of a few hundred of the donors called V segments functional above 56.7% productive rearrangements and segregating when the between-donor standard deviation exceeded 5%. A statistical classification framework was built to diagnose cytomegalovirus status from the catalog of TCR beta chain sequences. In a later analysis, TCR nucleotide sequences were compared against IMGT/GENE-DB human TR gene sequences so that V and J genes could be assigned. Using the TCRdist pipeline, a later analysis assigned CDR3 sequences along with most-parsimonious VDJ recombination scenarios. In a later analysis, every TCR beta chain was defined by the combination of its CDR3 amino acid sequence and its V-gene family, and reads without a unique V-gene family were dropped. A later analysis removed several hundred highly shared, low-generation-probability nucleotide sequences to deal with suspected cross-contamination and a sequencing artifact. For each public chain, a later analysis derived a clonal expansion index from normalized ranks of inferred template counts within each repertoire. Generation probabilities in a later analysis came from a VDJ recombination model fitted to out-of-frame rearrangements, and those results were checked against IGoR. In a later analysis, TCR-TCR, TCR-HLA and TCR-CMV co-occurrence was scored with hypergeometric tests, and a repertoire-size bias correction was applied to TCR pairs. To estimate false discovery rates, a later analysis permuted the HLA or CMV assignments 20 times. A later analysis grouped co-occurring TCRs with DBSCAN, adding TCRdist sequence similarity when clustering within HLA-allele-positive subsets. Repertoires with fewer than 30,000 or more than 120,000 public chains, plus five repertoires with anomalous nucleotide sharing, were excluded from co-occurrence clustering. The clones in this table, taken by TCRdb from immuneACCESS, are in-frame only. Not every clone is retained; where verified, under half of the shortfall comes from an unresolved V gene, and the cause of the rest is unknown. V and J calls plus clone size are reproduced from that table; the DNA served to infer D and trimming. This sample holds about 55,000 clones; about three quarters were observed only once. Jointly, the top ten make up about 2.3% of the sample.

Study-wide conclusions, independent of this receptor: Most CMV-associated TCR beta chains appeared to be HLA-restricted in a later analysis, and the HLA associations seemed to be driven largely by CMV exposure. Because counts were too low, about 15 rarely observed V segments, including chromosome 9 orphons, were left out of the earlier analysis of 500 to 650 of the donors. Strong co-occurrence of HLA alleles, especially DR and DQ, made assigning TCR associations to individual alleles difficult. Three of the identified cytomegalovirus-associated TCR beta chains were confirmed in vitro to be specific for cytomegalovirus antigens. In a later genetic analysis, a missense DCLRE1C variant was associated with V-gene and J-gene trimming of TCR beta chains, and the association was replicated in an independent cohort. In both the original and validation cohorts, the classifier was reported to diagnose cytomegalovirus status with high specificity and sensitivity. According to a later analysis, parvovirus B19, influenza, CMV and Epstein-Barr virus appeared linked to several top co-occurrence clusters. Roughly uniform sequencing depth across donors was assumed in presence/absence analyses, although this assumption may not hold. A later analysis found that TCR association rates varied across HLA loci, with DRB1 alleles showing the most associated TCRs and HLA-C alleles the fewest. Linkage disequilibrium might explain the correlated functional status among segregating V segments, but an unknown experimental factor could not be ruled out. For the cohort, immune exposure information was limited to CMV serostatus. The study listed 150 to 200 TCR beta chains as associated with cytomegalovirus. Across donors, most TCR sequences were observed very rarely, whereas some public TCRs were present in many individuals. Because some donors lacked HLA typing at each locus, the association tests relied only on the typed subset. At a false discovery rate of 0.05, a later analysis linked around 17,000 TCR beta sequences to specific HLA alleles. Broadly in line with IMGT annotations, most TCR beta V segments showed up in productive rearrangements about 90% or about 30% of the time in an earlier analysis of approximately 640 of the donors. A cluster of highly shared sequence variants was judged likely to represent a technical artifact of the sequencing pipeline. Compared with equally common non-associated chains, HLA-associated TCR beta chains in a later analysis were more clonally expanded and had lower generation probabilities. The authors suggested that the approach could potentially be extended to other disease states and immunological phenotypes. A further reported finding was that TCR beta sequences accurately predicted the HLA-A and HLA-B alleles for most subjects in the first cohort. In a later genetic analysis, fewer N-insertions in productive TCRs were reported among donors in an Asian-associated ancestry cluster than the 666-donor mean. The cohort was sequenced for TCR beta chains only, and without alpha or paired-chain data the features that could be detected were limited.

The sequence was obtained from a female donor in good health and CMV-seronegative. The sample was PBMCs.

The DNA sequence follows: TGCGCCAGCAGCTCGGGACTAGCGGGAGTCTCAGATACGCAGTATTTT. Its amino acids are CASSSGLAGVSDTQYF. The V gene is TRBV5-1 and the J gene is TRBJ2-3, and 14 bases in between align with TRBD2. The germline V and J ends show losses of 3 bases and 4 bases respectively, and no gene match explains 4 bases of the junction. In the germline V gene, CDR1 corresponds to SGHRS and CDR2 to YFSETQ. The CDR3 has 16 amino acids, counting the end cysteine and phenylalanine. Kept here is only the CDR3 DNA, which spans 48 bases and is read in frame from base 1.